These T cell receptor beta chains were read from a single sample in a study of blood T cell repertoires in COVID-19. TCRdb keeps only in-frame clones here, not all; method: immunoSEQ multiplex PCR. The sample has 400,000 to 500,000 clones, roughly 90% seen once. Specimen: PBMCs or T cells enriched from blood (not recorded which). The receptors were sampled from a woman aged 40 to 55 who had recovered from COVID-19. Each CDR3 is given with its conserved first and last residue. A D gene is named only where the DNA matches it firmly.

V gene	J gene	D gene	CDR3 protein
TRBV4-3	TRBJ2-7	NA	CASSQDVQGWSYEQYF
TRBV5-4	TRBJ2-3	NA	CASSQQPGTDTQYF
TRBV18	TRBJ1-1	NA	CASSPPNMNTEAFF
TRBV6-2/TRBV6-3	TRBJ2-1	NA	CASSFRHLRSYNEQFF
TRBV21-1	TRBJ1-2	NA	CASLPTDPNYGYTF
TRBV9	TRBJ1-4	TRBD1	CASSAGGRGEKLFF
TRBV3-1/TRBV3-2	TRBJ1-2	NA	CASSQETGGNYGYTF
TRBV11-2	TRBJ1-5	NA	CASSSGLDSLGGQPQHF
TRBV24-1	TRBJ2-7	NA	CATSHNRVIYEQYF
TRBV4-3	TRBJ1-2	NA	CASSQSRQTYGYTF
TRBV11-3	TRBJ1-1	TRBD1	CASSPVTGGVTEAFF
TRBV5-4	TRBJ2-2	TRBD2	CASSTGTSETGELFF
TRBV9	TRBJ2-2	NA	CASSVVQGWAGELFF
TRBV25-1	TRBJ2-7	NA	CASSLAYEQYF
TRBV7-9	TRBJ1-4	NA	CASSPQVNEKLFF
TRBV7-9	TRBJ1-2	TRBD1	CASSLGTGYNYGYTF
TRBV5-1	TRBJ2-2	TRBD2	CASSRGGRSTGELFF
TRBV4-2	TRBJ1-5	NA	CASSQDPRGSNQPQHF
TRBV7-9	TRBJ2-3	TRBD1	CASDRGISTDTQYF
TRBV21-1	TRBJ1-2	NA	CASSPRPTGNYGYTF
TRBV18	TRBJ2-7	TRBD1	CASSPRDRAYEQYF
TRBV6-5	TRBJ1-6	NA	CASTWSVNSPLHF
TRBV7-9	TRBJ2-7	TRBD1	CASSSGTGSYEQYF
TRBV19	TRBJ1-6	NA	CASSPQGAYSPLHF
TRBV6-6	TRBJ2-7	TRBD1	CASSYEGQGPYEQYF
TRBV5-4	TRBJ1-3	TRBD1	CASRLTGENTIYF
TRBV3-1/TRBV3-2	TRBJ1-1	TRBD1	CASSLTGGTEAFF
TRBV27	TRBJ1-1	NA	CASRYERGTEAFF
TRBV7-9	TRBJ1-1	NA	CASSFRGQPGGAFF
TRBV19	TRBJ1-1	NA	CASSINRDRTEAFF
TRBV5-8	TRBJ2-7	NA	CASSLGLAPGTSYEQYF
TRBV5-1	TRBJ2-1	NA	CASSGGPYNEQFF
TRBV25-1	TRBJ1-3	NA	CASSRGGLGGNTIYF
TRBV24-1	TRBJ1-1	NA	CATRGEGEAFF
TRBV27	TRBJ1-1	NA	CASSPSPVSNTEAFF
TRBV27	TRBJ2-3	TRBD1	CASSSMRDSRRTDTQYF
TRBV5-1	TRBJ2-3	TRBD2	CASSQSGDYRTDTQYF
TRBV6-2/TRBV6-3	TRBJ1-2	TRBD1	CASSWTGGARDGYTF
TRBV30	TRBJ2-1	NA	CAWTMGGSYNEQFF
TRBV7-2	TRBJ2-3	NA	CASSLVERADTQYF
TRBV27	TRBJ2-7	TRBD1	CASSRMTGGGYEQYF
TRBV24-1	TRBJ1-1	TRBD1	CATSDGRQGPNTEAFF
TRBV7-9	TRBJ2-2	TRBD2	CASLSGRAHTGELFF